Listed below are T cell receptor beta chains from one sample, sequenced in a study of T cell responses to AZD1222 COVID-19 vaccine. Data came from immunoSEQ multiplex PCR; TCRdb stores just in-frame clones and leaves some out. The table lists about 80,000 clones, 70% to 90% of them singletons. The input for sequencing was peripheral blood, taken 28 days after the second AZD1222 dose. The origin of the receptors is an adult who received the AZD1222 COVID-19 vaccine. Both conserved end residues are part of each CDR3. D genes are given only for firm matches. Size tells how often a clone was seen (once, few, many) or the class of an expanded clone, and some rows leave it out.

size: -
V: TRBV12-3/TRBV12-4
D: -
J: TRBJ1-5
DNA: TGTGCCAGCAGTTTGGGTCAGCCCCAGCATTTT
CDR3: CASSLGQPQHF

size: -
V: TRBV5-1
D: -
J: TRBJ2-5
DNA: TGCGCCAGCAGCATGGCGTGGGAGACCCAGTACTTC
CDR3: CASSMAWETQYF

size: -
V: TRBV6-5
D: TRBD1
J: TRBJ2-3
DNA: TGTGCCAGCAGTTTATACAGGGGGCTAGGTACAGATACGCAGTATTTT
CDR3: CASSLYRGLGTDTQYF

size: -
V: TRBV28
D: -
J: TRBJ1-1
DNA: TGTGCCAGCAGCCTACTCACAGGGACGAACACTGAAGCTTTCTTT
CDR3: CASSLLTGTNTEAFF

size: -
V: TRBV28
D: -
J: TRBJ1-5
DNA: TGTGCCAGCAGTTTAAGACGCGGTTTGGGTCAGCCCCAGCATTTT
CDR3: CASSLRRGLGQPQHF

size: -
V: TRBV5-8
D: TRBD1
J: TRBJ1-4
DNA: TGTGCCAGCACCCGGGACAGCTATGAAAAACTGTTTTTT
CDR3: CASTRDSYEKLFF

size: few
V: TRBV28
D: TRBD1
J: TRBJ1-1
DNA: TGTGCCAGCGCCGAAGGGGGCGTCACTGAAGCTTTCTTT
CDR3: CASAEGGVTEAFF

size: -
V: TRBV14
D: TRBD1
J: TRBJ1-4
DNA: TGTGCCAGCAGCCGAGTCAGGGGGAAACTGTTTTTT
CDR3: CASSRVRGKLFF

size: -
V: TRBV12-3/TRBV12-4
D: -
J: TRBJ2-5
DNA: TGTGCCAGCAGTAGTCTCATAGGGGAGACCCAGTACTTC
CDR3: CASSSLIGETQYF

size: -
V: TRBV20-1
D: -
J: TRBJ1-2
DNA: TGCAGTGCTAGTCTCAGGGAGGACTATGGCTACACCTTC
CDR3: CSASLREDYGYTF

size: -
V: TRBV11-3
D: TRBD2
J: TRBJ2-3
DNA: TGTGCCAGCAGCTTAGATAGCGGGGGAACAGATACGCAGTATTTT
CDR3: CASSLDSGGTDTQYF

size: -
V: TRBV24-1
D: -
J: TRBJ1-1
DNA: TGTGCCACCAGTGAAGGGAGTGGGAACACTGAAGCTTTCTTT
CDR3: CATSEGSGNTEAFF

size: many
V: TRBV7-2
D: -
J: TRBJ1-5
DNA: TGTGCCAGCAGCCTCGGGCAGGGAGAGAATCAGCCCCAGCATTTT
CDR3: CASSLGQGENQPQHF

size: -
V: TRBV11-2
D: TRBD2
J: TRBJ2-3
DNA: TGTGCCAGCAGCTTAGGTACGGGGGGATACAATACGCAGTATTTT
CDR3: CASSLGTGGYNTQYF

size: once
V: TRBV25-1
D: -
J: TRBJ2-7
DNA: TGTGCCAGCAGTGAACCTCCGTTTAGCGAGCAGTACTTC
CDR3: CASSEPPFSEQYF

size: -
V: TRBV7-9
D: -
J: TRBJ1-2
DNA: TGTGCCAGCAGCTTAAACGCAGGGGTTGGCTACACCTTC
CDR3: CASSLNAGVGYTF

size: -
V: TRBV19
D: -
J: TRBJ1-4
DNA: TGTGCCAGTAGTGCCGTCAAAGGTGAAAAACTGTTTTTT
CDR3: CASSAVKGEKLFF

size: -
V: TRBV6-5
D: TRBD1
J: TRBJ2-7
DNA: TGTGCCAGCAGTCCCCCGGGACAGGGGAATCAGGGGCAGTACTTC
CDR3: CASSPPGQGNQGQYF

size: -
V: TRBV6-4
D: -
J: TRBJ1-2
DNA: TGTGCCTCCAGTAGGGGAATGAACTATGGCTACACCTTC
CDR3: CASSRGMNYGYTF

size: -
V: TRBV6-1
D: -
J: TRBJ1-6
DNA: TGTGCCAGCAGTGAATTGGAGAGGGTGAGTCCCCTCCACTTT
CDR3: CASSELERVSPLHF

size: -
V: TRBV2
D: -
J: TRBJ1-5
DNA: TGTGCCAGCAGTGTGGCAGGATCCAGCTGGAATCAGCCCCAGCATTTT
CDR3: CASSVAGSSWNQPQHF

size: -
V: TRBV27
D: -
J: TRBJ1-1
DNA: TGTGCCAGCAGTCATGGGGGAAGTTTAGCTTTCTTT
CDR3: CASSHGGSLAFF

size: -
V: TRBV2
D: -
J: TRBJ2-2
DNA: TGTGCCAGCAGTGCCGACACCGGGGAGCTGTTTTTT
CDR3: CASSADTGELFF

size: -
V: TRBV28
D: -
J: TRBJ1-5
DNA: TGTGCCAGCAGTCCTAAAGGGCCCCCCGAGAATAAGTCCAATCAGCCCCAGCATTTT
CDR3: CASSPKGPPENKSNQPQHF

size: -
V: TRBV5-1
D: -
J: TRBJ1-2
DNA: TGCGCCAGCAGCTTGGGGGGCGACTATGGCTACACCTTC
CDR3: CASSLGGDYGYTF

size: -
V: TRBV4-2
D: -
J: TRBJ1-6
DNA: TGTGCCAGCAGCCAAGATCCGGGCAGGCCAAGCTCCTATAATTCACCCCTCCACTTT
CDR3: CASSQDPGRPSSYNSPLHF

size: -
V: TRBV19
D: TRBD1
J: TRBJ2-3
DNA: TGTGCCAGTAGTCTACTAACAGGGGGCGGTACAGATACGCAGTATTTT
CDR3: CASSLLTGGGTDTQYF

size: -
V: TRBV10-1
D: -
J: TRBJ1-5
DNA: TGCGCCAGCATTCGACAAGGGTTACAGCCCCAGCATTTT
CDR3: CASIRQGLQPQHF

size: -
V: TRBV4-2
D: -
J: TRBJ1-4
DNA: TGTGCCAGCAGCCCCGACGAGGGGAGGTTAGCGAATGAAAAACTGTTTTTT
CDR3: CASSPDEGRLANEKLFF

size: -
V: TRBV18
D: -
J: TRBJ2-7
DNA: TGTGCCAGCTCATCCAACTCCTACGAGCAGTACTTC
CDR3: CASSSNSYEQYF

size: few
V: TRBV3-1/TRBV3-2
D: -
J: TRBJ2-1
DNA: TGTGCCAGCGCAGTTGGGGGTTTCCAATTCTACAATGAGCAGTTCTTC
CDR3: CASAVGGFQFYNEQFF

size: -
V: TRBV9
D: -
J: TRBJ1-6
DNA: TGTGCCAGCAGCGGCCTCAATTCACCCCTCCACTTT
CDR3: CASSGLNSPLHF

size: few
V: TRBV28
D: TRBD1
J: TRBJ1-4
DNA: TGTGCCAGCAGTACCTACACAGGGGAGGCTGAAAAACTGTTTTTT
CDR3: CASSTYTGEAEKLFF

size: -
V: TRBV19
D: TRBD1
J: TRBJ2-5
DNA: TGTGCCAGTAGTATAGGGACAGGGGGGACCCAGTACTTC
CDR3: CASSIGTGGTQYF

size: few
V: TRBV5-5
D: TRBD1
J: TRBJ1-2
DNA: TGTGCCAGCAGACCCGGACAGGGGAGCTATGGCTACACCTTC
CDR3: CASRPGQGSYGYTF

size: -
V: TRBV11-2
D: TRBD2
J: TRBJ2-5
DNA: TGTGCCAGCAGCTTAGTCGGGGGGATGGGGGAGACCCAGTACTTC
CDR3: CASSLVGGMGETQYF

size: -
V: TRBV11-2
D: TRBD1
J: TRBJ2-7
DNA: TGTGCCAGCAGTGGGTACGCCGGGACAGGCGACTACGAGCAGTACTTC
CDR3: CASSGYAGTGDYEQYF

size: -
V: TRBV7-9
D: -
J: TRBJ2-2
DNA: TGTGCCAGCAGTGGAGGGATCTTGAACACCGGGGAGCTGTTTTTT
CDR3: CASSGGILNTGELFF

size: -
V: TRBV28
D: -
J: TRBJ2-4
DNA: TGTGCCAGCAGTTCTTATACCCTGAAAGGGAGGAACATTCAGTACTTC
CDR3: CASSSYTLKGRNIQYF

size: few
V: TRBV5-1
D: TRBD2
J: TRBJ2-2
DNA: TGCGCCAGCAGCCCCACTAGCGGGGTGAACACCGGGGAGCTGTTTTTT
CDR3: CASSPTSGVNTGELFF

size: -
V: TRBV28
D: -
J: TRBJ1-4
DNA: TGTGCCAGCAGTAAGGCCGGGTTGGCTAATGAAAAACTGTTTTTT
CDR3: CASSKAGLANEKLFF

size: -
V: TRBV4-2
D: -
J: TRBJ1-6
DNA: TGTGCCAGCAGCCTGGGCAGTAATTCACCCCTCCACTTT
CDR3: CASSLGSNSPLHF

size: -
V: TRBV4-2
D: -
J: TRBJ1-5
DNA: TGTGCCAGCAGCCAAGAGTGGGGGGACAATCAGCCCCAGCATTTT
CDR3: CASSQEWGDNQPQHF

size: -
V: TRBV7-9
D: -
J: TRBJ2-7
DNA: TGTGCCAGCAGCTTAGCAATCCCCTACGAGCAGTACTTC
CDR3: CASSLAIPYEQYF

size: -
V: TRBV6-5
D: -
J: TRBJ1-1
DNA: TGTGCCAGCAGTCAACAGCTAGGTCCCCCTGAAGCTTTCTTT
CDR3: CASSQQLGPPEAFF

size: once
V: TRBV2
D: TRBD1
J: TRBJ2-7
DNA: TGTGCCAGCAGCCGACAGGGGGGTGGTCTAATCGGCGAGCAGTACTTC
CDR3: CASSRQGGGLIGEQYF

size: -
V: TRBV25-1
D: -
J: TRBJ1-1
DNA: TGTGCCAGCACACCCGGCCAATCGAACACTGAAGCTTTCTTT
CDR3: CASTPGQSNTEAFF

size: -
V: TRBV7-9
D: TRBD2
J: TRBJ2-3
DNA: TGTGCCAGCAGCTTCCCCGCGGGGGGCACAGATACGCAGTATTTT
CDR3: CASSFPAGGTDTQYF

size: -
V: TRBV15
D: -
J: TRBJ2-1
DNA: TGTGCCACCAGCAGAGATCCCGGATACAATGAGCAGTTCTTC
CDR3: CATSRDPGYNEQFF

size: -
V: TRBV10-3
D: TRBD1
J: TRBJ2-7
DNA: TGTGCCATCAGTAAAGACAGGGCCACCTACGAGCAGTACTTC
CDR3: CAISKDRATYEQYF